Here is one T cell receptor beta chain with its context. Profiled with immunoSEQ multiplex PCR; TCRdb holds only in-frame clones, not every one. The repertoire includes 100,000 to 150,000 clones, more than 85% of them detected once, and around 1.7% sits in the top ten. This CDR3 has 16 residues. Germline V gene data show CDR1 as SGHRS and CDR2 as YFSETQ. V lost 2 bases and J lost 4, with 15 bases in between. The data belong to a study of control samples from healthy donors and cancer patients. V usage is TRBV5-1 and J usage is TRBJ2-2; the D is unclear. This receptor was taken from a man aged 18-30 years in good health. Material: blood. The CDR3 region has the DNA TGCGCCAGCAGCTTTGACCTGGGGATGGGCACCGGGGAGCTGTTTTTT. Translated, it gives CASSFDLGMGTGELFF.